This T cell receptor beta chain came from a study of T cells in Graves' hyperthyroidism and ophthalmopathy. RNA transcripts were the template for amplifying TCR beta CDR3 regions. Primed by the HTBI set, a first-round RT-PCR was run on the TCR CDR3. TCRdb re-called the multiplex PCR reads through MiXCR, storing one row per CDR3 protein. The data contain 250,000 or so distinct CDR3 sequences, about a sixth of them singletons. This clonotype was found many times. V was pared by 8 bases and J by 2 bases, with 10 bases between. This CDR3 region has 13 residues. Germline V lookup: CDR1 SEHNR, CDR2 FQNEAQ (reference sequence).

The specimen sequenced was blood. The chain is built from TRBV7-9 and TRBJ2-1; D remains ambiguous. The source of this sequence is a young woman with Graves' ophthalmopathy. The CDR3 DNA follows: TGTGCCAGCTTTGGAACCACCTACAATGAGCAGTTCTTC. This gives the protein CASFGTTYNEQFF.